These 16 T cell receptor beta chains came from one sample sequenced in a study of Ad26.COV2.S vaccination and SARS-CoV-2 variants. Treatment meaning: roughly 20 received Ad26.COV2.S at low or high dose, single or two shots; 5 received placebo; per-sample allocation not given. Collection of samples fell on day 63 after the first vaccine or placebo injection. Only in-frame clones appear in the TCRdb table, and some are missing; sequencing was by immunoSEQ multiplex PCR. The repertoire includes fewer than 900,000 clones, roughly 90% of them detected once, and about 1.5% sits in the top ten. Specimen: peripheral blood, collected in a trial of Ad26.COV2.S vaccine versus placebo. These receptors were taken from a person between 18 and 65 years old who received the Ad26.COV2.S COVID-19 vaccine or a placebo.

The rearrangement links TRBV7-3 to TRBJ2-5; D not certain. V dropped 5 bases and J dropped 3 bases, with 10 bases sitting between them. This CDR3 region has 13 residues. Per the germline V gene, CDR1 is SGHTA and CDR2 is FQGTGA. As DNA, the CDR3 is TGTGCCAGCAGCCGGTTCCCCGAAGAGACCCAGTACTTC. Protein: CASSRFPEETQYF.

CDR3 DNA sequence: TGTGCCAGCAGCCTCGGGGATACAATCACCGGGGAGCTGTTTTTT. Amino acids: CASSLGDTITGELFF. This chain links TRBV3-1 (or the pseudogene TRBV3-2) with TRBJ2-2; possible D gene TRBD2, 5 bases. The germline V gene encodes CDR1 LGHDT and CDR2 YNNKEL (reference sequence). CDR3 length equals 15 residues. The V gene lost 4 bases and the J gene lost 4 bases, with 13 bases spanning the gap.

The chain uses TRBV5-4 and TRBJ2-7, with 14 positions matching TRBD2. Trimming took 4 bases from V and 0 from J; bases not matched to a gene: 6. Germline CDR1 reads SGHNT; CDR2 reads YYREEE (reference sequence). This CDR3 spans 17 amino acids. CDR3 nucleotides: TGTGCCAGCAGCCCTGGACTAGCGGGAGGCCTCTCCTACGAGCAGTACTTC. Translated: CASSPGLAGGLSYEQYF.

The chain carries TRBV5-8 and TRBJ2-1, with TRBD1 as a possible D gene (6 bases). Germline V lookup: CDR1 SGHTS, CDR2 YDEGEE. This CDR3 is built from 15 residues. Trimming removed 0 bases from V and 8 bases from J, with 15 bases in between. CDR3 nucleotide sequence: TGTGCCAGCAGCTTGGGTGGTTGGTCAGGGGATGAGCAGTTCTTC. Protein product: CASSLGGWSGDEQFF.

In this sample, this clone turned up once. The CDR3 bases are TGTGCCAGCAGCCAAGGAGGGAGTGCTTGGTGGAAAGAGACCCAGTACTTC. It yields the protein CASSQGGSAWWKETQYF. The rearrangement links TRBV3-1 (or the pseudogene TRBV3-2) to TRBJ2-5, with D perhaps TRBD2 (5 bases). Trimming removed 1 base from V and 3 bases from J, with 18 bases in between. Per germline, CDR1 LGHDT and CDR2 YNNKEL (reference sequence). This CDR3 comprises 17 residues.

The chain has TRBV14 and TRBJ1-3; 8 nucleotides align to TRBD1. The CDR3 runs to 15 residues. CDR1 is SGHDN and CDR2 is FVKESK in the germline V gene. V lost 0 bases and J lost 4; bases outside the gene matches: 2. The CDR3 bases are TGTGCCAGCAGCCAAGACAGGGGGCCAGGAAACACCATATATTTT. Protein sequence: CASSQDRGPGNTIYF.

The chain is built from TRBV20-1 and TRBJ1-3, with a possible D match to TRBD1 (6 bases). Trimming removed 6 bases at V and 1 base at J, with 10 bases between. The CDR3 spans 13 residues. Germline V gives CDR1 DFQATT, CDR2 SNEGSKA (reference sequence). Here the CDR3 reads CSASQGSGNTIYF. The CDR3 DNA reads TGCAGTGCCAGTCAGGGGTCTGGAAACACCATATATTTT.

The CDR3 is CASSLAGSGLFEQYF. The CDR3 nucleotides read TGTGCCAGCAGCTTGGCTGGGAGCGGGCTTTTCGAGCAGTACTTC. The V gene is TRBV5-8, the J gene TRBJ2-7; D may be TRBD2 (6 bases). The CDR3 is made up of 15 amino acids. Trimming cost V 0 bases and J 6 bases, with 16 bases left between them. In germline, CDR1 is SGHTS, CDR2 YDEGEE.

The chain carries TRBV12-3 or TRBV12-4 and TRBJ2-7; 7 bases map to TRBD1. The trim removed 11 bases at V and 5 bases at J, leaving 9 bases unmatched. The CDR3 runs 12 residues. The CDR3 DNA follows: TGTGCCGGACCGGGACAGCGTCACGAGCAGTACTTC. As protein: CAGPGQRHEQYF.

The J gene is TRBJ1-3, the V gene TRBV12-3 or TRBV12-4; maybe TRBD1 (6 bases). This CDR3 is built from 13 residues. Trimming stripped 3 bases from V and 6 bases from J, with 9 bases between. Here the CDR3 reads CASSFGQLNTIYF. The CDR3 DNA follows: TGTGCCAGCAGTTTTGGACAGTTAAACACCATATATTTT.

The chain recombines TRBV2 with TRBJ2-2; TRBD2 is a possible D gene (6 bases). The V end lost 7 bases, the J end lost 5 bases, and 11 bases lay between the germline ends. The CDR3 loop spans 13 amino acids. Per the germline V gene, CDR1 is SNHLY and CDR2 is FYNNEI. CDR3 amino acids: CASNGGVTGELFF. As DNA, the CDR3 is TGTGCCAGCAACGGGGGAGTAACCGGGGAGCTGTTTTTT.

V usage is TRBV30 and J usage is TRBJ2-7, with D perhaps assigned TRBD1 or TRBD2 (6 bases each). CDR3 size: 12 residues. The V gene lost 3 bases and the J gene lost 2 bases, with 8 bases spanning the gap. Germline V CDR1 and CDR2: GTSNPN, SVGIG (reference sequence). CDR3 nucleotides: TGTGCCTGGAGGGGGGGCCCCTACGAGCAGTACTTC. Amino acid sequence: CAWRGGPYEQYF.

The genes are TRBV5-5 and TRBJ2-7, with D perhaps TRBD1 or TRBD2 (5 bases each). V was trimmed by 4 bases and J by 0 bases, leaving 11 bases between them. CDR3 length: 14 residues. Germline CDR1 SGHKS, CDR2 YYEKEE (reference sequence). CDR3 sequence (DNA): TGTGCCAGCAGCCCCCCAGGGAGCTCCTACGAGCAGTACTTC. It specifies CASSPPGSSYEQYF.

As DNA, the CDR3 is TGTGCCTGGAGTATGGGGGATAACTATGGCTACACCTTC. It codes for CAWSMGDNYGYTF. The chain employs TRBV30 and TRBJ1-2; a possible D gene is TRBD1 (5 bases). Germline V gene lookup returns CDR1 GTSNPN and CDR2 SVGIG (reference sequence). Trimming removed 2 bases at V and 1 base at J, with 8 bases between. The CDR3 loop spans 13 amino acids. Together with reference TRBV30 and TRBJ1-2, the CDR3 gives the full variable domain: SQTIHQWPATLVQPVGSPLSLECTVEGTSNPNLYWYRQAAGRGLQLLFYSVGIGQISSEVPQNLSASRPQDRQFILSSKKLLLSDSGFYLCAWSMGDNYGYTFGSGTRLTVV.

The V gene is TRBV10-3, the J gene TRBJ2-1, with 9 nucleotides matching TRBD1. The germline V gene encodes CDR1 ENHRY and CDR2 SYGVKD. CDR3 length equals 16 residues. V trimming: 6 bases; J trimming: 4 bases; junction bases outside the gene matches: 10. The DNA for the CDR3 is TGTGCCATCAGGGGACAGGGAATCTCAGGTTACAATGAGCAGTTCTTC. Encoded protein: CAIRGQGISGYNEQFF.

This clone was observed once. The rearrangement links TRBV4-1 to TRBJ2-7; perhaps TRBD2 as D (6 bases). CDR1 and CDR2 from the germline V gene are MGHRA and YSYEKL. There are 16 residues in the CDR3. With 1 base removed from V and 2 bases from J, the gap between germline ends came to 15 bases. This CDR3 is CASSQVGGAIPYEQYF. CDR3 nucleotide sequence: TGCGCCAGCAGCCAAGTAGGCGGGGCGATCCCCTACGAGCAGTACTTC.